One TCR beta chain is described in this entry. Its antigen remains unidentified. This entry comes from a study of Ad26.COV2.S vaccination and SARS-CoV-2 variants. The study, taken as a whole, reports: For non-spike TCRs, breadth in vaccine recipients resembled that in placebo recipients. Spike-specific responses of CD8+ and CD4+ T cells were reported to display substantial breadth after vaccination.

Assay used: immunoSEQ multiplex PCR; TCRdb lists only in-frame clones, some missing. The repertoire holds more than 400,000 clones, 80% to 95% seen once, with less than 4.5% in the top ten. Treatment of the sample: some 20 received Ad26.COV2.S at low or high dose, single or two shots; about 5 received placebo; per-sample allocation not given. Specimens were obtained on day 63 following the first vaccine or placebo injection. V was trimmed by 3 bases and J by 4 bases, leaving 26 bases between them. CDR1 and CDR2 from the germline V gene are DFQATT and SNEGSKA (reference sequence). The CDR3 length is 18 residues.

The starting material was peripheral blood, obtained in a trial of Ad26.COV2.S vaccine versus placebo. The chain uses TRBV20-1 and TRBJ2-3; perhaps D is TRBD1 or TRBD2 (7 bases each). The clonotype was recovered from a person aged 18 to 59 who received the Ad26.COV2.S COVID-19 vaccine or a placebo. CDR3 bases: TGCAGTGCTAGTGTCACAGGGGCGGGAACCCGGGGGGCAGATACGCAGTATTTT. It codes for CSASVTGAGTRGADTQYF.